These 11 T cell receptor beta chains share one sample of origin, sequenced in a study of T cells after yellow fever vaccination. Each CDR3 protein is one row after TCRdb ran MiXCR on the 5' RACE reads. This sample has about 550,000 distinct CDR3 sequences, with 15% to 20% found just once. The sample consisted of PBMCs, taken 15 days after the yellow fever booster vaccination. These receptors all come from a young man who received the YFV17D yellow fever vaccine.

The chain links TRBV10-3 to TRBJ2-7, with TRBD2 as a possible D gene (6 bases). With 5 bases removed from V and 3 bases from J, the gap between germline ends came to 17 bases. CDR1 ENHRY and CDR2 SYGVKD come from the germline V gene. The length of the CDR3 is 15 residues. The CDR3 coding sequence is TGTGCCATCAGTCCGGTGACTAGTGTATTCTACGAGCAGTACTTC. Protein product: CAISPVTSVFYEQYF.

V gene TRBV7-2 combines with J gene TRBJ2-7; D remains unclear. This CDR3 spans 14 amino acids. Between the trimmed V and J ends, which lost 5 bases and 6 bases, there was a span of 17 bases. Germline CDR1 reads SGHTA; CDR2 reads FQGNSA. The CDR3 reads CASSHQGQVREQYF. The CDR3 DNA reads as TGTGCCAGCAGCCACCAAGGGCAAGTTCGCGAGCAGTACTTC. Drawing the rest from reference TRBV7-2 and TRBJ2-7, the complete variable domain is GAGVSQSPSNKVTEKGKDVELRCDPISGHTALYWYRQSLGQGLEFLIYFQGNSAPDKSGLPSDRFSAERTGGSVSTLTIQRTQQEDSAVYLCASSHQGQVREQYFGPGTRLTVT.

This clonotype was seen only a few times. The rearrangement uses TRBV20-1 and TRBJ2-3; 7 nucleotides match TRBD2. The ends lost 7 bases at V and 7 bases at J; junction bases unmatched: 17. The CDR3 contains 15 residues. Looked up from germline, CDR1 is DFQATT and CDR2 is SNEGSKA (reference sequence). CDR3 amino acids: CSVGEGRLEGNTQYF. The CDR3 DNA sequence: TGCAGTGTTGGGGAGGGGCGCTTAGAGGGAAATACGCAGTATTTT.

The chain couples TRBV5-6 to TRBJ2-7; tentatively, D is TRBD1 or TRBD2 (5 bases each). CDR3 length: 14 residues. Per the germline V gene, CDR1 is SGHDT and CDR2 is YYEEEE. The V end was cut by 4 bases, the J end by 9 bases, with 20 bases between. CDR3 DNA: TGTGCCAGCAGCCGGGGCCGCCCATTTAGTGTGCAGTACTTC. Its protein is CASSRGRPFSVQYF.

This clonotype was detected a few times. This rearrangement joins TRBV6-2 or TRBV6-3 to TRBJ2-7; 7 bases are shared with TRBD1. Germline V gene sequence: CDR1 MNHEY, CDR2 SVGEGT. The trim removed 7 bases at V and 3 bases at J, leaving 9 bases unmatched. The CDR3 contains 14 residues. The CDR3, as DNA: TGTGCCAGCATTCTACGGGACAGAAGCTACGAGCAGTACTTC. Protein sequence: CASILRDRSYEQYF.

This clonotype appeared a few times. V and J are TRBV28 and TRBJ2-2; no reliable D call. Germline loops: CDR1 MDHEN, CDR2 SYDVKM. The CDR3 contains 15 residues. Trimming left V 6 bases short and J 2 bases short, with 13 bases between. The CDR3 reads CASSQRQLNTGELFF. CDR3 nucleotide sequence: TGTGCCAGCAGCCAGAGGCAGCTTAACACCGGGGAGCTGTTTTTT.

This clonotype has only a few counts. V gene TRBV12-3 or TRBV12-4 combines with J gene TRBJ2-3, with unresolved D. The length of the CDR3 is 16 residues. V lost 3 bases, J lost 4 bases, and 17 bases lay in between. The CDR3 loop is CASSFYGPQRPDTQYF. CDR3 sequence (DNA): TGTGCCAGCAGTTTTTACGGCCCCCAGAGACCAGATACGCAGTATTTT.

The CDR3 spells CASRTGTSGGPYF. The CDR3 DNA reads as TGCGCCAGCAGGACCGGGACTAGCGGGGGGCCGTACTTC. The rearrangement uses TRBV10-2 and TRBJ2-7, with 15 bases matching TRBD2. With 6 bases clipped from V and 12 bases from J, the junction kept 6 bases outside the gene matches. Germline V gives CDR1 WSHSY, CDR2 SAAADI. This CDR3 is built from 13 residues.

The V call is TRBV5-1, the J call TRBJ2-5; the D gene is possibly TRBD2 (6 bases). Germline CDR1 reads SGHRS; CDR2 reads YFSETQ. V gave up 3 bases and J gave up 4 bases, with 10 bases separating them. The CDR3 is made up of 13 amino acids. Written as DNA, the CDR3 is TGCGCCAGCAGCTCCGGAGGGTCAGAGACCCAGTACTTC. It specifies CASSSGGSETQYF.

The table lists this clonotype with a few counts. V is TRBV5-1 and J is TRBJ2-1, with TRBD2 identical over 10 bases. The CDR3 extends over 15 amino acids. V gave up 2 bases and J gave up 6 bases; unmatched junction bases: 5. From germline, CDR1 is SGHRS and CDR2 YFSETQ. The CDR3 spells CASSLSGRAVNEQFF. The CDR3 DNA is TGCGCCAGCAGCTTAAGCGGGAGGGCCGTCAATGAGCAGTTCTTC.

This clonotype showed up just a few times. The chain recombines TRBV24-1 with TRBJ2-7, with TRBD1 as a possible D gene (6 bases). Germline-derived CDR1 and CDR2 are KGHDR and SFDVKD. The CDR3 consists of 14 residues. Trimming left V 4 bases short and J 1 base short, with 10 bases between. CDR3 bases: TGTGCCACCAGTGAGGGGGCTTATTCCTACGAGCAGTACTTC. Protein product: CATSEGAYSYEQYF.